Each of the 14 T cell receptor beta chains below was sequenced from the same sample in a study of cytomegalovirus exposure and HLA in healthy donors. Researchers ran the PCR with 60 Vbeta and 13 Jbeta primers. Libraries were prepared by immunoSEQ multiplex PCR; TCRdb keeps only in-frame clonotypes and omits some of them. The sample yields 170,000 or so clones, roughly three quarters seen once. The sequenced material came from PBMCs. The source is a male donor in good health and CMV-seronegative.

CDR3 sequence reads: CASSHPRWGTLNTGELFF. CDR3 bases: TGCGCCAGCAGCCACCCCAGGTGGGGGACTCTAAACACCGGGGAGCTGTTTTTT. J is TRBJ2-2 and V is TRBV4-3, with a tentative D call TRBD2 (6 bases). The V gene lost 3 bases and the J gene lost 2 bases, with 19 bases spanning the gap. The CDR3 consists of 18 residues. Germline V gene sequence: CDR1 LGHNA, CDR2 YSLEER.

The V and J genes are TRBV9 and TRBJ1-2; a weak D match, TRBD1 (5 bases). Trimming took 0 bases from V and 1 from J, leaving 10 bases between them. The V gene's germline CDR1 is SGDLS and CDR2 YYNGEE. This CDR3 contains 15 residues. The DNA of the CDR3 is TGTGCCAGCAGCGTAGGCGTCGGGGGTAACTATGGCTACACCTTC. This codes for CASSVGVGGNYGYTF.

The chain is built from TRBV30 and TRBJ2-4, with a possible D match to TRBD1 (5 bases). The germline V gene has CDR1 GTSNPN and CDR2 SVGIG (reference sequence). Between the trimmed V and J ends, which lost 4 bases and 0 bases, there was a span of 13 bases. The CDR3 covers 15 residues. CDR3 residues: CAWTTDWLAKNIQYF. CDR3 nucleotide sequence: TGTGCCTGGACGACAGATTGGCTAGCCAAAAACATTCAGTACTTC.

The DNA of the CDR3 is TGTGCCAGCAGTGAAGTGGCCGGGGGGGTGGGTTTCAATCAGCCCCAGCATTTT. This codes for CASSEVAGGVGFNQPQHF. This chain uses TRBV6-1 with TRBJ1-5; D perhaps matches TRBD1 (5 bases). Looked up from germline, CDR1 is MNHNS and CDR2 is SASEGT. V lost 1 base and J lost 3, with 19 bases in between. The CDR3 contains 18 residues.

This clone has just one count. The chain uses TRBV11-2 and TRBJ1-2, with 7 bases that match TRBD1. The CDR3 consists of 13 residues. CDR1 and CDR2 (germline): SGHAT, FQNNGV. V lost 4 bases to trimming and J lost 7 bases; unmatched junction nucleotides: 6. CDR3 in amino acids: CASSSTGAGGYTF. The CDR3 DNA is TGTGCCAGCAGCTCCACAGGGGCGGGTGGCTACACCTTC.

The rearrangement uses TRBV5-1 and TRBJ2-4; 7 bases line up with TRBD1. With V trimmed by 4 bases and J by 4 bases, 2 bases remained unmatched. In germline, CDR1 is SGHRS, CDR2 YFSETQ. The CDR3 extends over 13 amino acids. The CDR3 spells CASSQGQKNIQYF. The CDR3 DNA follows: TGCGCCAGCAGCCAGGGACAGAAAAACATTCAGTACTTC.

The chain carries TRBV7-6 and TRBJ1-5; 9 nucleotides agree with TRBD1. Germline-derived CDR1 and CDR2 are SGHVS and FNYEAQ. With V trimmed by 5 bases and J by 1 base, 6 bases remained unmatched. The CDR3 runs 16 residues. This chain's CDR3 is CASSPGTGSSNQPQHF. Here the CDR3 DNA reads TGTGCCAGCAGCCCCGGGACAGGGAGCAGCAATCAGCCCCAGCATTTT. Filled out from reference TRBV7-6 and TRBJ1-5, the complete variable domain reads GAGVSQSPRYKVTKRGQDVALRCDPISGHVSLYWYRQALGQGPEFLTYFNYEAQQDKSGLPNDRFSAERPEGSISTLTIQRTEQRDSAMYRCASSPGTGSSNQPQHFGDGTRLSIL.

This clone was observed a handful of times. This chain connects TRBV18 to TRBJ1-3; TRBD1 might be the D (5 bases). The V and J ends lost 2 bases and 2 bases respectively, with 10 bases between them. The CDR3 is 15 amino acids. From germline, CDR1 is KGHSH and CDR2 LQKENI. The CDR3 sequence: CASSPGAGTGNTIYF. CDR3 DNA sequence: TGTGCCAGCTCACCAGGGGCAGGGACTGGAAACACCATATATTTT. Complete variable domain (other parts from reference TRBV18 and TRBJ1-3): NAGVMQNPRHLVRRRGQEARLRCSPMKGHSHVYWYRQLPEEGLKFMVYLQKENIIDESGMPKERFSAEFPKEGPSILRIQQVVRGDSAAYFCASSPGAGTGNTIYFGEGSWLTVV.

The rearrangement uses TRBV6-6 and TRBJ1-5, with TRBD1 as a possible D gene (5 bases). This CDR3 has 12 amino acids. V lost 6 bases and J 4 bases, leaving 7 bases between the germline ends. CDR1 is MNHNY, CDR2 SVGAGI, per germline (reference sequence). The CDR3 bases are TGTGCCAGCAGGCAGGGTAATCAGCCCCAGCATTTT. Amino acids: CASRQGNQPQHF.

J is TRBJ1-2 and V is TRBV7-9; 7 bases agree with TRBD1. Germline V gives CDR1 SEHNR, CDR2 FQNEAQ (reference sequence). The V gene end was trimmed by 1 base and the J gene end by 3 bases; junction bases not matched to a gene: 5. The CDR3 runs 15 residues. DNA for the CDR3: TGTGCCAGCAGCTTAGGGGACAGCCTCCACTATGGCTACACCTTC. It codes for CASSLGDSLHYGYTF.

The gene calls are TRBV2 and TRBJ1-4; a weak D match, TRBD1 (6 bases). The germline V gene has CDR1 SNHLY and CDR2 FYNNEI. V was trimmed by 1 base and J by 4 bases, leaving 13 bases between them. This CDR3 contains 16 residues. The chain's CDR3 is CASSEGRTARNEKLFF. DNA for the CDR3: TGTGCCAGCAGTGAAGGAAGGACAGCACGTAATGAAAAACTGTTTTTT. The whole variable domain, filled in from reference TRBV2 and TRBJ1-4, reads EPEVTQTPSHQVTQMGQEVILRCVPISNHLYFYWYRQILGQKVEFLVSFYNNEISEKSEIFDDQFSVERPDGSNFTLKIRSTKLEDSAMYFCASSEGRTARNEKLFFGSGTQLSVL.

The V and J genes are TRBV28 and TRBJ2-1; unclear D gene. The CDR3 is 14 residues long. Germline V gene sequence: CDR1 MDHEN, CDR2 SYDVKM. Trimming pared 7 bases from V and 0 bases from J, leaving 10 bases between. The CDR3 loop is CASTEMSSYNEQFF. The CDR3 DNA follows: TGTGCCAGCACTGAGATGAGCTCCTACAATGAGCAGTTCTTC.

The J gene is TRBJ2-4, the V gene TRBV10-3; TRBD2 agrees at 8 bases. The CDR3 extends over 16 amino acids. V lost 2 bases and J lost 4; bases outside the gene matches: 7. Germline V gives CDR1 ENHRY, CDR2 SYGVKD. CDR3: CAISEGPRGGKNIQYF. CDR3 in DNA: TGTGCCATCAGTGAGGGACCTCGGGGGGGAAAAAACATTCAGTACTTC.

The chain uses TRBV6-5 and TRBJ2-7; D gene ambiguous. Germline CDR1 is MNHEY and CDR2 is SVGAGI. Trimming took 6 bases from V and 1 from J, leaving 10 bases between them. The CDR3 length is 13 residues. CDR3: CASSPPSSYEQYF. The CDR3 DNA reads as TGTGCCAGCAGCCCCCCCTCGTCCTACGAGCAGTACTTC.